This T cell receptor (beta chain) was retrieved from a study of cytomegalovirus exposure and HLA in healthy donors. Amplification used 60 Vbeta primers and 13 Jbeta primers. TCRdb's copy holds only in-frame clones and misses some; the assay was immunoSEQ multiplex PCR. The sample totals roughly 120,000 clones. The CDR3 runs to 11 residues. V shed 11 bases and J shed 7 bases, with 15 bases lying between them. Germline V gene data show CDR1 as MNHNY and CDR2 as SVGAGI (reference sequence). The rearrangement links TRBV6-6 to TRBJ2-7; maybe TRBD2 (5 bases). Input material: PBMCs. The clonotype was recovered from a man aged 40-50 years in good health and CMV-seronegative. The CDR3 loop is CAVSQRLEQYF. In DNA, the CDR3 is TGTGCCGTAAGTCAGCGGCTAGAGCAGTACTTC.